This T cell receptor beta chain was sequenced in a study of T-cell memory formation after mild COVID-19. This clonotype was found a few times. Its antigen is unidentified. TCRdb processed the 5' RACE reads anew with MiXCR; each CDR3 protein has one entry. This sample carries about 270,000 distinct CDR3 sequences, 18% of them seen once, and the ten largest clones take around 23%. V gave up 3 bases and J gave up 7 bases, with 17 bases separating them. CDR1 and CDR2 (germline): KGHDR, SFDVKD. The CDR3 covers 16 residues. Study results and caveats: Among clones peaking at day 37 in the second wave, SARS-CoV-2 specificity remained unconfirmed. That cross-reactive memory joined was suggested by some responding clones appearing in pre-infection memory.

Sample: PBMCs or a T cell subset sorted from them (not recorded which). The receptor's source is a man between 18 and 35 years old who had mild COVID-19 (a few samples of this study predate the infection). Cell type and time point are not known. This chain uses TRBV24-1 with TRBJ2-2; TRBD1 is a possible D gene (6 bases). CDR3 coding DNA: TGTGCCACCAGTGATATACAGGGACCTCAGAGCGGGGAGCTGTTTTTT. The encoded protein is CATSDIQGPQSGELFF.